This T cell receptor (beta chain) was recovered during a study of cytotoxic CD8 clonotypes in ibrutinib-treated CLL. Study conclusions and caveats: At baseline, clonality was higher than in age-matched healthy donors and correlated with CD8+ counts.

Turning to this clone: What it binds is not known.

Only in-frame clones appear in the TCRdb table, and some are missing; sequencing was by immunoSEQ multiplex PCR. The data show approximately 190,000 clones, with more than 70% seen just once and 11% held by the top ten. The ends were cut back, 8 bases at V and 1 base at J, with 15 bases in the middle. Per the germline V gene, CDR1 is SGHVS and CDR2 is FNYEAQ. The CDR3 contains 14 residues. The sample consisted of PBMCs, taken after 12 months of ibrutinib treatment. V gene TRBV7-6 combines with J gene TRBJ2-7; D may be TRBD1 (6 bases). This receptor was taken from a human donor with chronic lymphocytic leukemia. Written as DNA, the CDR3 is TGTGCCAGCTCACCACCAGGGGCGTCCTACGAGCAGTACTTC. Its protein is CASSPPGASYEQYF.